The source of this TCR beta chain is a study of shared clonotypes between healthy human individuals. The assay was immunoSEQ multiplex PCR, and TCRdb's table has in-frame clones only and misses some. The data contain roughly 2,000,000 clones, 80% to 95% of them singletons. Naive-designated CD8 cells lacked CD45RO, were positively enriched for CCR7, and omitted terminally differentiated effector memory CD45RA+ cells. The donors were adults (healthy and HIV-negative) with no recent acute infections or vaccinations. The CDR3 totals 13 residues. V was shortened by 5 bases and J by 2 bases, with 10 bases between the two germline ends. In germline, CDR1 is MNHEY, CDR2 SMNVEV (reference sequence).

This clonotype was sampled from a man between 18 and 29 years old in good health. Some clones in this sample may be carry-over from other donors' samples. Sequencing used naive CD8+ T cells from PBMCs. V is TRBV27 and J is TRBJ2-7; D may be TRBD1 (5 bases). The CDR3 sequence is CASSPARAYEQYF. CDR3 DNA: TGTGCCAGCAGTCCCGCCAGGGCCTACGAGCAGTACTTC.